This is a list of T cell receptor beta chains from one sample in a study of T-cell memory formation after mild COVID-19. TCRdb recomputed calls from the 5' RACE reads with MiXCR, one row per CDR3 protein. The sample has around 250,000 distinct CDR3 sequences, over 8.5% seen once. The sequencing input was PBMCs or a T cell subset sorted from them (not recorded which). These receptor sequences come from a man aged 18 to 29 who had mild COVID-19 (a few samples of this study predate the infection). Cell type and time point are not known. Both conserved end residues are part of each CDR3. The D gene is left open where the match is weak. The size of a clone is reported for some rows only, either as once, few or many, or as a class for expanded clones.

few	-	TRBV6-5	TRBJ1-2	CASRLAGDRADYTF	TGTGCCAGCAGGCTCGCTGGGGATCGGGCGGACTACACCTTC
-	-	TRBV28	TRBJ1-2	CASSTGGDPNYGYTF	TGTGCCAGCTCTACCGGCGGGGACCCTAACTATGGCTACACCTTC
-	TRBD1	TRBV6-1	TRBJ2-5	CASSGQGRWETQYF	TGTGCCAGCAGTGGACAGGGTCGGTGGGAGACCCAGTACTTC
-	TRBD1	TRBV24-1	TRBJ2-3	CATSDRDRITDTQYF	TGTGCCACCAGTGATCGGGACAGAATCACAGATACGCAGTATTTT
-	-	TRBV5-5	TRBJ2-7	CASSVTGGRSYEQYF	TGTGCCAGCAGCGTGACAGGTGGGAGATCCTACGAGCAGTACTTC
few	-	TRBV7-2	TRBJ2-1	CASSSGLSRTYNEQFF	TGTGCCAGCAGCTCCGGACTGTCACGGACCTACAATGAGCAGTTCTTC
-	-	TRBV2	TRBJ1-3	CASSHDSFFSGNTIYF	TGTGCCAGCAGTCACGACAGTTTCTTCTCTGGAAACACCATATATTTT
few	-	TRBV18	TRBJ2-7	CASSPGAEYEQYF	TGTGCCAGCTCACCAGGGGCAGAGTACGAGCAGTACTTC
few	-	TRBV7-9	TRBJ1-1	CASSSRQMRTFF	TGTGCCAGCAGCTCCCGACAAATGAGAACTTTCTTT
many	-	TRBV5-1	TRBJ2-5	CASSLGQRQETQYF	TGCGCCAGCAGCTTGGGACAGAGACAAGAGACCCAGTACTTC
-	TRBD1	TRBV14	TRBJ2-3	CASSNLGQRIGAQYF	TGTGCCAGCAGCAACTTGGGACAGCGGATCGGGGCGCAGTATTTT
-	-	TRBV5-6	TRBJ2-7	CASSYRDLIYEQYF	TGTGCCAGCAGCTACCGGGACTTGATCTACGAGCAGTACTTC
few	TRBD1	TRBV19	TRBJ2-7	CASRDRGASYEQYF	TGTGCCAGTAGAGACAGGGGTGCATCCTACGAGCAGTACTTC
few	TRBD1	TRBV7-2	TRBJ1-2	CASSEGQGGGYTF	TGTGCCAGCAGCGAGGGACAGGGAGGTGGCTACACCTTC
few	TRBD1	TRBV4-2	TRBJ2-7	CASSLEDRVYEQYF	TGTGCCAGCAGCCTAGAAGACAGGGTCTACGAGCAGTACTTC
-	-	TRBV7-6	TRBJ2-7	CASSLVVAGEQYF	TGTGCCAGCAGCTTAGTGGTCGCGGGCGAGCAGTACTTC
many	-	TRBV10-3	TRBJ1-5	CAISESPGRRNQPQHF	TGTGCCATCAGTGAGTCACCCGGGAGGCGCAATCAGCCCCAGCATTTT
few	-	TRBV4-3	TRBJ2-7	CASSRSRSPGPHEQYF	TGCGCCAGCAGCCGCTCTAGATCCCCAGGTCCCCACGAGCAGTACTTC
-	-	TRBV7-6	TRBJ1-6	CASSLNGYSPLHF	TGTGCCAGCAGCTTAAACGGGTATTCACCCCTCCACTTT
-	TRBD1	TRBV7-2	TRBJ2-7	CASSFQDRLSHEQYF	TGTGCCAGCAGCTTCCAGGACAGGCTCTCCCACGAGCAGTACTTC
-	-	TRBV19	TRBJ1-2	CASSPSGPVIYGYTF	TGTGCCAGTAGTCCGTCAGGGCCGGTTATCTATGGCTACACCTTC
-	-	TRBV9	TRBJ1-2	CASSAAANYGYTF	TGTGCCAGCAGCGCAGCAGCTAACTATGGCTACACCTTC
-	-	TRBV6-5	TRBJ1-2	CASSYVGHYGYTF	TGTGCCAGCAGTTACGTGGGTCACTATGGCTACACCTTC
-	-	TRBV3-1	TRBJ1-6	CASSQDGQGNSPLHF	TGTGCCAGCAGCCAAGATGGGCAGGGGAATTCACCCCTCCACTTT
-	TRBD1	TRBV7-9	TRBJ1-5	CASSLGGGSGNQPQHF	TGTGCCAGCAGCTTGGGAGGGGGCTCGGGCAATCAGCCCCAGCATTTT
many	-	TRBV20-1	TRBJ2-5	CSARVVSGETQYF	TGCAGTGCTAGAGTAGTTAGCGGCGAGACCCAGTACTTC
-	-	TRBV7-2	TRBJ2-1	CASSAVHRVGNEQFF	TGTGCCAGCAGCGCCGTCCATAGGGTCGGGAATGAGCAGTTCTTC
many	TRBD1	TRBV5-1	TRBJ2-7	CASSSRQGAYEQYF	TGCGCCAGCAGCTCCAGACAGGGAGCCTACGAGCAGTACTTC
few	TRBD1	TRBV6-1	TRBJ1-1	CASSEAWEGARLTFF	TGTGCCAGCAGTGAAGCGTGGGAGGGGGCACGTTTAACTTTCTTT
-	TRBD2	TRBV4-2	TRBJ2-1	CASSQDPPSGRIDNEQFF	TGTGCCAGCAGCCAAGATCCCCCTAGCGGTCGTATTGACAATGAGCAGTTCTTC
-	TRBD1	TRBV4-1	TRBJ1-2	CASSQDPVQGRVGGYTF	TGCGCCAGCAGCCAAGATCCGGTACAGGGGAGGGTCGGTGGCTACACCTTC
few	TRBD1	TRBV7-2	TRBJ1-4	CASSFDRGTNEKLFF	TGTGCCAGCAGCTTCGACAGGGGAACTAATGAAAAACTGTTTTTT
many	-	TRBV19	TRBJ1-2	CASSPRQYYGYTF	TGTGCCAGTAGTCCCAGACAGTACTATGGCTACACCTTC
-	TRBD1	TRBV4-2	TRBJ1-5	CASSQDRGQEDNQPQHF	TGTGCCAGCAGCCAAGATCGCGGACAGGAAGATAATCAGCCCCAGCATTTT
-	-	TRBV11-3	TRBJ2-3	CASSLGPVIGDTQYF	TGTGCCAGCAGCTTAGGTCCGGTCATCGGGGATACGCAGTATTTT
-	-	TRBV5-1	TRBJ2-1	CASSRTANNEQFF	TGCGCCAGCAGCAGGACAGCCAACAATGAGCAGTTCTTC
few	-	TRBV29-1	TRBJ1-2	CSVVSSAHYGYTF	TGCAGCGTTGTTAGCAGCGCGCACTATGGCTACACCTTC
few	-	TRBV7-2	TRBJ1-3	CASSLYGSGNTIYF	TGTGCCAGCAGCTTATATGGATCCGGAAACACCATATATTTT
few	TRBD1	TRBV7-2	TRBJ1-2	CASSVTGTGNYGYTF	TGTGCCAGCAGTGTTACCGGGACAGGGAACTATGGCTACACCTTC
few	TRBD1	TRBV27	TRBJ2-1	CASSFRDRTIGGPREQFF	TGTGCCAGCAGTTTTAGGGACAGGACGATTGGGGGGCCAAGGGAGCAGTTCTTC
few	-	TRBV12-3/TRBV12-4	TRBJ2-7	CASSLLSGERSYEQYF	TGTGCCAGCAGTTTACTGTCGGGCGAGCGAAGCTACGAGCAGTACTTC
-	-	TRBV7-2	TRBJ2-3	CASSLERVGTLTADTQYF	TGTGCCAGCAGCTTGGAGCGCGTCGGAACCCTTACTGCAGATACGCAGTATTTT
-	TRBD1	TRBV11-2	TRBJ1-6	CASSRDRGYNSPLHF	TGTGCCAGCAGCAGGGACAGGGGTTATAATTCACCCCTCCACTTT
many	-	TRBV2	TRBJ1-2	CASSEFKGHPYGYTF	TGTGCCAGCAGTGAATTTAAGGGACACCCCTATGGCTACACCTTC
few	TRBD2	TRBV4-3	TRBJ2-1	CASSQDQRGGLEQFF	TGCGCCAGCAGCCAAGATCAGCGGGGGGGTCTCGAGCAGTTCTTC
few	-	TRBV18	TRBJ2-4	CASSRQDLAKNIQYF	TGTGCCAGCTCACGACAGGATTTAGCCAAAAACATTCAGTACTTC
-	-	TRBV19	TRBJ1-5	CASSIIPVNQPQHF	TGTGCCAGTAGTATCATCCCGGTTAATCAGCCCCAGCATTTT
few	TRBD1	TRBV12-3/TRBV12-4	TRBJ1-5	CASSLARGTFQPQHF	TGTGCCAGCAGTTTGGCCAGGGGGACGTTTCAGCCCCAGCATTTT
few	-	TRBV12-3/TRBV12-4	TRBJ1-3	CASSTGTPGNTIYF	TGTGCCAGCAGTACAGGGACTCCTGGAAACACCATATATTTT
-	-	TRBV4-2	TRBJ2-3	CASSQEPGGTDTQYF	TGTGCCAGCAGCCAAGAACCGGGGGGCACAGATACGCAGTATTTT
-	-	TRBV5-1	TRBJ2-5	CASAPPYGETQYF	TGCGCCAGCGCCCCTCCTTACGGAGAGACCCAGTACTTC
-	-	TRBV5-1	TRBJ2-1	CASSLEAGVGQFF	TGCGCCAGCAGCTTGGAGGCGGGTGTGGGCCAGTTCTTC
many	-	TRBV9	TRBJ2-1	CASSVARYNEQFF	TGTGCCAGCAGCGTAGCGCGGTACAATGAGCAGTTCTTC
few	-	TRBV29-1	TRBJ1-6	CSVRGRNSPLHF	TGCAGCGTCCGTGGGCGGAATTCACCCCTCCACTTT
-	TRBD1	TRBV7-6	TRBJ1-1	CASSGGGRGNTEAFF	TGTGCCAGCAGCGGAGGGGGCAGAGGGAACACTGAAGCTTTCTTT
few	TRBD1	TRBV6-5	TRBJ1-6	CASSYVPGTGGKWAPLHF	TGTGCCAGCAGTTACGTCCCCGGGACAGGGGGCAAGTGGGCACCCCTCCACTTT
many	TRBD1	TRBV7-2	TRBJ1-2	CASSLDRVKGYTF	TGTGCCAGCAGCTTGGACAGGGTTAAGGGCTACACCTTC